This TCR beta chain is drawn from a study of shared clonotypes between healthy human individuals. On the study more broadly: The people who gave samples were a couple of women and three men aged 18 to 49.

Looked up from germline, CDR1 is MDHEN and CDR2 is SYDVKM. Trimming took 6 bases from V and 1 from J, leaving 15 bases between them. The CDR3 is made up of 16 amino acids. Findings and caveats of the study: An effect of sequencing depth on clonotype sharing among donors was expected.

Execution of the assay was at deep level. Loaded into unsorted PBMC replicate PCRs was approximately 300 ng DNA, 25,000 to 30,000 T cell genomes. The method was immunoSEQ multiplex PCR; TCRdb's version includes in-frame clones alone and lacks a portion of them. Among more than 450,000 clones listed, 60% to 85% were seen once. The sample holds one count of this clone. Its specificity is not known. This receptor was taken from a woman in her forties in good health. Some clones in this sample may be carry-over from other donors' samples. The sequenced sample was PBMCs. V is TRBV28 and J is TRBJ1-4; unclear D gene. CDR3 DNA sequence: TGTGCCAGCAGCTTGCTCGGCTTGGGAACTAATGAAAAACTGTTTTTT. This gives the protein CASSLLGLGTNEKLFF.